The T cell receptor beta chain described here comes from a study of blood T cells in healthy people across ages. This clonotype has a handful of counts. Combining a sample-barcoded 5' primer with a J-beta primer mix, a second PCR ran for roughly 6 to 11 cycles. Each CDR3 protein is one row after TCRdb ran MiXCR on the 5' RACE reads. Of some 790,000 distinct CDR3 sequences listed, less than 35% were seen once; the top ten hold around 16%. The CDR3 extends over 14 amino acids. V was shortened by 1 base and J by 3 bases, with 11 bases between the two germline ends. Germline CDR1 SGHDT, CDR2 YYEEEE. The source of this sequence is a woman aged 80 or over in good health. The rearrangement joins TRBV5-6 to TRBJ2-7; D tentatively fits TRBD1 or TRBD2 (5 bases each). Specimen: blood. CDR3: CASSLRGVIYEQYF. The CDR3 nucleotides read TGTGCCAGCAGCTTGAGAGGGGTGATCTACGAGCAGTACTTC.